Below are 24 T cell receptor beta chains sequenced from a single sample in a study of T cells after yellow fever vaccination. TCRdb reprocessed the 5' RACE reads with MiXCR, giving one entry per CDR3 protein. This table has 110,000 to 150,000 distinct CDR3 sequences, about 6.9% appearing once. The starting material was CD4+ T cells sorted from PBMCs, obtained 10 days after the yellow fever booster vaccination. Receptors were obtained from a man in his thirties or forties who received the YFV17D yellow fever vaccine.

The gene calls are TRBV5-1 and TRBJ2-5, with unresolved D. V was trimmed by 2 bases and J by 1 base, leaving 6 bases between them. Germline CDR1 reads SGHRS; CDR2 reads YFSETQ. This CDR3 has 13 amino acids. The CDR3 loop reads CASSFYSQETQYF. CDR3 nucleotides: TGCGCCAGCAGCTTTTACAGCCAAGAGACCCAGTACTTC.

The chain uses TRBV7-2 and TRBJ2-7; TRBD1 matches 8 bases. Germline loops: CDR1 SGHTA, CDR2 FQGNSA. The CDR3 loop spans 14 amino acids. J gave up 6 bases and V 5 bases, and 9 bases lay outside the gene matches. Here the CDR3 reads CASSPETGVSEQYF. The CDR3 nucleotides are TGTGCCAGCAGCCCCGAGACAGGGGTCAGCGAGCAGTACTTC. Full variable domain (outside the CDR3, taken from reference TRBV7-2 and TRBJ2-7): GAGVSQSPSNKVTEKGKDVELRCDPISGHTALYWYRQSLGQGLEFLIYFQGNSAPDKSGLPSDRFSAERTGGSVSTLTIQRTQQEDSAVYLCASSPETGVSEQYFGPGTRLTVT.

This clonotype was seen at least ten times. The chain couples TRBV11-1 to TRBJ2-1, with D maybe TRBD1 (5 bases). V lost 5 bases to trimming and J lost 0 bases, with 17 bases between them. The CDR3 covers 17 residues. Germline loops: CDR1 SGHAT, CDR2 FQDESV (reference sequence). The CDR3 DNA sequence: TGTGCCAGCAGCACCCAGGACAATTCGCGCTCCTACAATGAGCAGTTCTTC. Translating gives CASSTQDNSRSYNEQFF.

Details on this clonotype: This is likely an artifact of a read error, given a far larger clone one base away. The genes are TRBV7-6 and TRBJ1-5; no clear D. CDR3 length equals 13 residues. From germline, CDR1 is SGHVS and CDR2 FNYEAQ. CDR3 DNA sequence: TGTGCCAGCAGCTTGTATAGCAAGCAGCCCCAGCATTTT. It encodes CASSLYSKQPQHF.

There are many counts of this clonotype. The rearrangement links TRBV20-1 to TRBJ2-3; 9 bases match TRBD2. From germline, CDR1 is DFQATT and CDR2 SNEGSKA (reference sequence). The CDR3 extends over 15 amino acids. V shed 5 bases, J shed 0 bases, and the junction held 6 bases outside the gene matches. This chain's CDR3 is CSAGNLAGSTDTQYF. CDR3 in DNA: TGCAGTGCTGGGAACCTAGCGGGGAGCACAGATACGCAGTATTTT.

This clonotype has at least ten counts. V usage is TRBV2 and J usage is TRBJ1-5; tentative D call: TRBD1 (5 bases). CDR3 length: 13 residues. Germline CDR1 and CDR2: SNHLY and FYNNEI. V lost 8 bases, J lost 2 bases, and 10 bases lay in between. The CDR3 DNA reads TGTGCCAGCGCTTGGGACCGCAATCAGCCCCAGCATTTT. Amino acids: CASAWDRNQPQHF. Complete variable domain (other parts from reference TRBV2 and TRBJ1-5): EPEVTQTPSHQVTQMGQEVILRCVPISNHLYFYWYRQILGQKVEFLVSFYNNEISEKSEIFDDQFSVERPDGSNFTLKIRSTKLEDSAMYFCASAWDRNQPQHFGDGTRLSIL.

This chain connects TRBV9 to TRBJ1-5, with D possibly being TRBD1 (6 bases). This CDR3 has 14 amino acids. CDR1 is SGDLS and CDR2 is YYNGEE in the germline V gene. V shed 0 bases and J shed 7 bases, with 11 bases lying between them. CDR3 residues: CASSVDRAWQPQHF. The CDR3 coding sequence is TGTGCCAGCAGCGTAGACAGGGCTTGGCAGCCCCAGCATTTT.

This clonotype was seen many times. The rearrangement links TRBV7-2 to TRBJ2-3; D gene unclear. The germline gives CDR1 SGHTA, CDR2 FQGNSA. V dropped 3 bases and J dropped 2 bases, with 9 bases sitting between them. The CDR3 extends over 14 amino acids. The CDR3, as DNA: TGTGCCAGCAGCTTGTGGCGGTCCACAGATACGCAGTATTTT. It encodes CASSLWRSTDTQYF.

This clonotype has a count of ten or more. This chain joins TRBV14 and TRBJ2-1; TRBD2 matches at 13 bases. Germline CDR1 SGHDN, CDR2 FVKESK. V lost 4 bases, J lost 5 bases, and 11 bases stayed unmatched. This CDR3 has 18 amino acids. The CDR3, as DNA: TGTGCCAGCAGCCCCTGGACTAGCGGGAGAAATAGGGACAATGAGCAGTTCTTC. This encodes CASSPWTSGRNRDNEQFF. The variable domain in full, with the rest retrieved from reference TRBV14 and TRBJ2-1, is EAGVTQFPSHSVIEKGQTVTLRCDPISGHDNLYWYRRVMGKEIKFLLHFVKESKQDESGMPNNRFLAERTGGTYSTLKVQPAELEDSGVYFCASSPWTSGRNRDNEQFFGPGTRLTVL.

At least ten counts were recorded for this clonotype. This sequence joins TRBV18 and TRBJ2-2; no clear D. V lost 3 bases and J lost 0, with 5 bases in between. The CDR3 contains 14 residues. Germline V gives CDR1 KGHSH, CDR2 LQKENI. CDR3 amino acids: CASSPAANTGELFF. For the CDR3, the DNA is TGTGCCAGCTCACCCGCAGCGAACACCGGGGAGCTGTTTTTT.

This clonotype was observed many times. The chain recombines TRBV21-1 with TRBJ1-5. TRBV21-1 is a pseudogene locus. The CDR3 is 17 residues long. The chain's CDR3 is CASSKAPEKSSRQPQHF. In DNA form, the CDR3 reads TGTGCCAGCAGCAAAGCGCCAGAAAAGTCATCGAGGCAGCCCCAGCATTTT.

On this clonotype: A much larger clone lies a single base off, so this may be a read error. The chain has TRBV6-2 or TRBV6-3 and TRBJ2-3; a possible D gene is TRBD2 (5 bases). V gave up 8 bases and J gave up 0 bases, with 18 bases separating them. The CDR3 covers 16 residues. Germline V gene data show CDR1 as MNHEY and CDR2 as SVGEGT. Here the CDR3 reads CASQRVTNVSTDTQYF. CDR3 coding DNA: TGTGCCAGCCAACGTGTGACTAACGTTAGCACAGATACGCAGTATTTT.

This clonotype was recorded many times. The chain is built from TRBV6-2 or TRBV6-3 and TRBJ2-7, with 11 bases that match TRBD1. J gave up 3 bases and V 6 bases, and 7 bases lay outside the gene matches. The CDR3 is 15 amino acids. Germline CDR1 MNHEY, CDR2 SVGEGT. CDR3 loop: CASSTRTGGRYEQYF. CDR3 DNA: TGTGCCAGCAGCACTAGGACAGGGGGCCGCTACGAGCAGTACTTC.

In its sample, this clonotype was seen many times. The J gene is TRBJ2-2, the V gene TRBV20-1; the D is unclear. This CDR3 spans 15 amino acids. Trimming removed 2 bases from V and 0 bases from J, with 10 bases in between. Per germline, CDR1 DFQATT and CDR2 SNEGSKA (reference sequence). CDR3 protein: CSARPDTTNTGELFF. CDR3 coding DNA: TGCAGTGCTAGACCCGACACCACGAACACCGGGGAGCTGTTTTTT.

On this clonotype: Because it lacks the conserved phenylalanine or tryptophan at the end, this CDR3 is likely a read error. The chain employs TRBV27 and TRBJ1-4, with 7 bases matching TRBD1. This CDR3 is 14 amino acids long. Germline-derived CDR1 and CDR2 are MNHEY and SMNVEV (reference sequence). V was pared by 6 bases and J by 4 bases, with 5 bases of the junction left unmatched. The CDR3 DNA is TGTGCCAGCAGCCTTAGACAGGGTAATGAAAAACTGTTTTCT. Translated: CASSLRQGNEKLFS.

This clonotype has at least ten counts. V is TRBV5-1 and J is TRBJ2-7, with TRBD2 matching 8 bases. The CDR3 runs to 14 residues. J lost 6 bases, V lost 3 bases, and 8 bases had no gene match. Germline-derived CDR1 and CDR2 are SGHRS and YFSETQ. The CDR3, as DNA: TGCGCCAGCAGCTCCTTGGCGGGAGGAAGCGAGCAGTACTTC. It encodes CASSSLAGGSEQYF.

The chain carries TRBV7-3 and TRBJ2-1; no clear D gene. The V gene lost 3 bases and the J gene lost 0 bases, with 6 bases spanning the gap. The CDR3 consists of 14 residues. In germline, CDR1 is SGHTA, CDR2 FQGTGA. CDR3 region: CASSFESSYNEQFF. CDR3 DNA: TGTGCCAGCAGCTTCGAAAGCTCCTACAATGAGCAGTTCTTC.

This clonotype was counted at least ten times. The chain is built from TRBV3-1 and TRBJ2-5; no definite D call. The CDR3 sequence is 13 residues long. The germline V gene has CDR1 LGHDT and CDR2 YNNKEL (reference sequence). The V end lost 4 bases, the J end lost 7 bases, and 13 bases lay between the germline ends. This CDR3 reads CASSLAPRGTQYF. Here the CDR3 DNA reads TGTGCCAGCAGCCTGGCCCCCCGAGGGACCCAGTACTTC.

The J gene is TRBJ2-7, the V gene TRBV29-1, with a possible D match to TRBD1 (6 bases). CDR3 length equals 14 residues. Germline CDR1 SQVTM, CDR2 ANQGSEA. Trimming took 5 bases from V and 6 from J, leaving 20 bases between them. CDR3: CSVRDTLLLGEQYF. The CDR3 DNA follows: TGCAGCGTTCGGGACACCCTCCTTCTGGGCGAGCAGTACTTC.

In its sample, this clonotype was seen a few times. The chain employs TRBV4-2 and TRBJ2-1; D not certain. The CDR3 sequence is 16 residues long. The V end lost 4 bases, the J end lost 0 bases, and 13 bases lay between the germline ends. Germline V gene lookup returns CDR1 LGHNA and CDR2 YNFKEQ. CDR3 DNA: TGTGCCAGCAGCCTCCTCCGCGTGAGCTCCTACAATGAGCAGTTCTTC. Translating it yields CASSLLRVSSYNEQFF.

This clonotype was picked up many times. The chain uses TRBV20-1 and TRBJ2-3; D is unresolved. CDR3 length equals 15 residues. Germline CDR1 reads DFQATT; CDR2 reads SNEGSKA (reference sequence). The germline V and J ends were trimmed by 5 bases and 0 bases, with 15 bases remaining between them. For the CDR3, the DNA is TGCAGTGCTTCCACTCATGAGGACAGCACAGATACGCAGTATTTT. Protein sequence: CSASTHEDSTDTQYF.

This clonotype appeared many times. The chain combines TRBV18 with TRBJ2-7; tentatively, D is TRBD1 (5 bases). With 5 bases removed from V and 1 base from J, the gap between germline ends came to 12 bases. Germline V CDR1 and CDR2: KGHSH, LQKENI. The CDR3 spans 14 residues. CDR3 sequence (DNA): TGTGCCAGCTCATCCTCAGACAGTTCCTACGAGCAGTACTTC. The encoded protein is CASSSSDSSYEQYF. The full variable domain, rest sourced from reference TRBV18 and TRBJ2-7, is NAGVMQNPRHLVRRRGQEARLRCSPMKGHSHVYWYRQLPEEGLKFMVYLQKENIIDESGMPKERFSAEFPKEGPSILRIQQVVRGDSAAYFCASSSSDSSYEQYFGPGTRLTVT.

The chain combines TRBV6-5 with TRBJ1-2; a possible D gene is TRBD1 (5 bases). Per germline, CDR1 MNHEY and CDR2 SVGAGI. The CDR3 is 14 amino acids. Trimming removed 6 bases at V and 5 bases at J, with 16 bases between. The CDR3 protein is CASSFSLGGYGYTF. The CDR3 nucleotides are TGTGCCAGCAGCTTCTCGTTGGGGGGGTATGGCTACACCTTC.

This clonotype was seen many times. This sequence joins TRBV5-1 and TRBJ2-5; 7 positions match TRBD1. J gave up 5 bases and V 1 base, and 5 bases lay outside the gene matches. The CDR3 has 14 amino acids. Germline lookup yields CDR1 SGHRS and CDR2 YFSETQ. CDR3 protein: CASSLMTGLETQYF. CDR3 bases: TGCGCCAGCAGCTTGATGACAGGGTTGGAGACCCAGTACTTC. Full variable domain (outside the CDR3, taken from reference TRBV5-1 and TRBJ2-5): KAGVTQTPRYLIKTRGQQVTLSCSPISGHRSVSWYQQTPGQGLQFLFEYFSETQRNKGNFPGRFSGRQFSNSRSEMNVSTLELGDSALYLCASSLMTGLETQYFGPGTRLLVL.